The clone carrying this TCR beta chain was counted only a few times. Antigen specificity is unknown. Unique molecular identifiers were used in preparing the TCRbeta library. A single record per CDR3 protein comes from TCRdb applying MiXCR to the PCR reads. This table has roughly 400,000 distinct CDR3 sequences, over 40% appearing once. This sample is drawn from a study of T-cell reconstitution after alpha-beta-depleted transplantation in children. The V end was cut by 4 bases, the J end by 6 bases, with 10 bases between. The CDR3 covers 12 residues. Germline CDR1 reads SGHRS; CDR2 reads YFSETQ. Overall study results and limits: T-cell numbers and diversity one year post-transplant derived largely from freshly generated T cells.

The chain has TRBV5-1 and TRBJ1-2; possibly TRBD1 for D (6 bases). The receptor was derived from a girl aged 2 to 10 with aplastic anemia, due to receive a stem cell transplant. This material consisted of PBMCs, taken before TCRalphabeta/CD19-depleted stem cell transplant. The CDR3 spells CASSPQGNGYTF. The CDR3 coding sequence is TGCGCCAGCAGCCCTCAGGGGAATGGCTACACCTTC.